What follows describes a single T cell receptor beta chain. The antigen remains unidentified. This CDR3 is built from 17 residues. Per the germline V gene, CDR1 is SGHRS and CDR2 is YFSETQ. The V end lost 0 bases, the J end lost 0 bases, and 10 bases lay between the germline ends. The source of the sample is a study of cytomegalovirus exposure and HLA in healthy donors. General study points: Researchers reportedly found TCR beta sequences accurately predicted most subjects' HLA-A and HLA-B alleles. Analysis was performed later, and it showed HLA-associated TCR beta chains to be more clonally expanded than equally common others.

The PCR was carried out with 60 Vbeta primers and 13 Jbeta primers. Generated by immunoSEQ multiplex PCR, the TCRdb table keeps only in-frame clones and is missing some. The sample includes about 250,000 clones, under 80% of them seen just once. The clonotype comes from a female donor in good health and CMV-seronegative. Input material: PBMCs. V and J are TRBV5-1 and TRBJ2-6; D is possibly TRBD1 (5 bases). The CDR3 sequence is CASSLDGAPSGANVLTF. In DNA, the CDR3 is TGCGCCAGCAGCTTGGATGGGGCTCCCTCTGGGGCCAACGTCCTGACTTTC.